What follows describes a single T cell receptor (beta chain). The sample belongs to a study of blood T cell repertoires in COVID-19. The data were produced by immunoSEQ multiplex PCR, yet TCRdb's version contains in-frame clones alone and is incomplete. The data contain about 180,000 clones, less than 90% of them seen just once; the ten biggest clones take up around 20%. The germline CDR1 and CDR2 sequences are SQVTM and ANQGSEA. The CDR3 has 12 amino acids. V was trimmed by 3 bases and J by 2 bases, leaving 7 bases between them. Sequencing was done on a sample of peripheral blood. The clonotype originates from a man between 70 and 80 years old with active or convalescent COVID-19. V is TRBV29-1 and J is TRBJ1-2, with D possibly TRBD1 on 5 matching bases. The CDR3 region has the DNA TGCAGCGTTGAGGGGCAGAACTATGGCTACACCTTC. This translates into CSVEGQNYGYTF.